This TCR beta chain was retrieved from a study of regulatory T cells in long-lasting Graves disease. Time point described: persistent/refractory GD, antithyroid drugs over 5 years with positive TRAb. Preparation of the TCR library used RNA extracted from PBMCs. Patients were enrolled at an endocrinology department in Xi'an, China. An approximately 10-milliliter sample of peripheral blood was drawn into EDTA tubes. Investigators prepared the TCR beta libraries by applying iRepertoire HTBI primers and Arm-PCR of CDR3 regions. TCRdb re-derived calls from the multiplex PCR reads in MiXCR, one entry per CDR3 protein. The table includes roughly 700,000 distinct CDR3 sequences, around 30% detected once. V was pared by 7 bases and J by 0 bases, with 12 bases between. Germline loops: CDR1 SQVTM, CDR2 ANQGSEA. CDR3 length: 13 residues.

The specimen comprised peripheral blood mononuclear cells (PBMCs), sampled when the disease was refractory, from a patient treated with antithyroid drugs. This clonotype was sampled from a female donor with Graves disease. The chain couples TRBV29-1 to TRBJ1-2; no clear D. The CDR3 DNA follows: TGCAGCGGTGACCATCCCGCTAACTATGGCTACACCTTC. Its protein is CSGDHPANYGYTF.